This TCR beta chain is from a study of cytomegalovirus exposure and HLA in healthy donors (dated by TCRdb to about 2017). Background for the entire study: An earlier analysis of roughly 570 of the donors reported under 300 Gb of sequence data and about 120 million unique TCR beta sequences obtained from about 179 million T cells. An early release covering more than 500 HLA-typed donors comprised about 290 gigabases of sequencing data and tens of millions of unique TCR sequences. Of the roughly 430 genotyped donors, roughly 80% fell in the genetic ancestry cluster associated with self-reported Caucasian donors. The aim of the study was to test whether cataloging public T cell receptors could identify signatures of past pathogen exposure. The study used immunosequencing to profile the T cell repertoires of about 670 subjects and linked those repertoires to cytomegalovirus serostatus. In addition to the first cohort of around 670 subjects, a separate validation cohort of about 120 different subjects was used. To predict cytomegalovirus infection status, the study combined high-throughput TCR immunosequencing, statistical association of individual TCRs with disease status, and machine learning. In a later analysis, previously published TCR beta repertoires from several hundred donors were re-analyzed and high-resolution HLA genotyping was added so that TCR occurrence patterns could be studied. Rather than using new phenotypic data, the later analysis identified candidate immune exposures from TCR beta sequences and from how often those sequences occurred across donors. An earlier analysis of roughly 600 of the donors used high-throughput TCR beta sequencing to judge whether each TCR beta V gene segment behaved as functional or pseudogenic. Donor age, sex, ethnicity and CMV serostatus were compiled alongside the repertoire data. Genome-wide SNP genotypes for about 60% of the roughly 700 donors were used in a later genetic analysis, which treated that subset as a discovery cohort. Every repertoire in the discovery cohort had been generated on one and the same sequencing platform. HLA typing included class I and class II loci at four-digit resolution. Typing coverage differed by locus: A, B, C, DRB1 and DQB1 were typed in about 629-640 donors, DQA1 in 522, DPA1 in some 600, and DPB1 in around 440. A few DR-DQ haplotypes were treated as single units for association and clustering because of strong linkage in the cohort. On average, around 200,000 unique TCR beta nucleotide sequences were sequenced per donor among some 430 genotyped donors of the cohort, with 15% to 20% of those sequences being non-productive. Broad study findings and their caveats: When HLA alleles, especially DR and DQ, strongly co-occurred, attributing TCR associations to individual alleles was difficult. Because some donors lacked HLA typing at each locus, the association tests relied only on the typed subset. Over 15 rarely observed V segments, including chromosome 9 orphons, were excluded from the earlier analysis of approximately 500 of the donors because counts were too low. In a later analysis, HLA-associated TCR beta chains showed more clonal expansion and lower generation probabilities than non-associated chains that were equally common. A later genetic analysis reported fewer N-insertions in productive TCRs among donors in an Asian-associated ancestry cluster than the roughly 700-donor mean. An earlier analysis of approximately 590 of the donors showed that most TCR beta V segments appeared in productive rearrangements either about 87% or about 30% of the time, which broadly matched IMGT annotations. It was suggested by the authors that the approach could potentially be generalized to other disease states and immunological phenotypes. A few of the identified cytomegalovirus-associated TCR beta chains were confirmed in vitro to be specific for cytomegalovirus antigens. While some public TCRs were present in many individuals, most TCR sequences turned up only very rarely across donors. The only immune exposure information available for the cohort was CMV serostatus. Roughly uniform sequencing depth across donors was assumed in presence/absence analyses, although this assumption may not hold. A cluster of highly shared sequence variants was judged likely to be a technical artifact of the sequencing pipeline. Several of the top co-occurrence clusters appeared to be linked to parvovirus B19, influenza, CMV and Epstein-Barr virus, according to a later analysis. An association between a missense DCLRE1C variant and V-gene and J-gene trimming of TCR beta chains was found in a later genetic analysis and replicated in an independent cohort. The classifier was reported to diagnose cytomegalovirus status with high specificity and sensitivity in both the original and validation cohorts. The study gave a list of 150 to 200 TCR beta chains associated with cytomegalovirus. In a later analysis, the rate of TCR association differed among HLA loci, with DRB1 alleles having the most associated TCRs and HLA-C alleles having the fewest. Some IMGT-functional V segments, including TRBV6-2 and TRBV6-3, could not be distinguished by the 87-base-pair reads and were therefore excluded. Correlated functional status among segregating V segments might be attributable to linkage disequilibrium, but an unknown experimental factor could not be ruled out. Only TCR beta chains were sequenced in this cohort, and the absence of alpha or paired-chain data limited detectable features. In a later analysis, most CMV-associated TCR beta chains were found to appear HLA-restricted, with HLA associations seemingly driven largely by CMV exposure. In a later analysis, around 17,000 TCR beta sequences were associated with specific HLA alleles at a false discovery rate of 0.05. A further reported finding was that TCR beta sequences accurately predicted the HLA-A and HLA-B alleles for most subjects in the first cohort.

The receptor library was made with the immunoSEQ multiplex PCR assay. A mixture of 60 forward primers for TCR Vbeta segments and 13 reverse primers for TCR Jbeta segments was used in the multiplex PCR. Amplification of the CDR3 region of rearranged TCR beta genes was performed with a multiplex PCR assay on genomic DNA. On the Illumina HiSeq System, the amplified TCR beta libraries were sequenced as 87-base-pair reads. Per the authors' processing: Across the 500 to 850 repertoires, a later analysis counted some 80 million unique TCR beta chains, roughly 11 million of which were shared by at least two donors. Raw reads were error-corrected and collapsed into unique sequences by a nearest-neighbor algorithm in which closely related sequences were merged to remove PCR and sequencing errors. V, D and J gene segments were assigned by aligning CDR3 sequences to IMGT reference sequences. Each retained sequence needed at least a six-nucleotide match to both a V gene segment and a J gene segment. A rearrangement counted as productive if the CDR3 had no stop codons and remained in frame with V and J, and every other rearrangement counted as non-productive. CDR3 was defined according to IMGT convention as the region running from the second conserved V-encoded cysteine to the conserved J-encoded phenylalanine. The earlier analysis of approximately 590 of the donors excluded any sequence lacking an unambiguous match to a single V gene segment. An earlier analysis of about 600 of the donors called V segments functional above 56.7% productive rearrangements and segregating when the between-donor standard deviation exceeded 5%. A statistical classification framework was built for diagnosing cytomegalovirus status from the catalog of TCR beta chain sequences. In a later analysis, V and J genes were assigned by comparing TCR nucleotide sequences against IMGT/GENE-DB human TR gene sequences. The TCRdist pipeline was used in a later analysis to assign CDR3 sequences and most-parsimonious VDJ recombination scenarios. In a later analysis, each TCR beta chain was defined by its CDR3 amino acid sequence together with its V-gene family, and reads lacking a unique V-gene family were excluded. In a later analysis, 450 to 600 highly shared, low-generation-probability nucleotide sequences were removed to address suspected cross-contamination and a sequencing artifact. In a later analysis, a clonal expansion index for each public chain was calculated from normalized within-repertoire ranks of inferred template counts. A later analysis computed generation probabilities with a VDJ recombination model fitted to out-of-frame rearrangements, and checked the results against IGoR. A later analysis scored TCR-TCR, TCR-HLA and TCR-CMV co-occurrence with hypergeometric tests, applying a repertoire-size bias correction to TCR pairs. A later analysis estimated false discovery rates by permuting HLA or CMV assignments 20 times. In a later analysis, co-occurring TCRs were grouped with DBSCAN, and TCRdist sequence similarity was added when clustering was performed within HLA-allele-positive subsets. Repertoires with fewer than 30,000 or more than 120,000 public chains, plus five repertoires with anomalous nucleotide sharing, were excluded from co-occurrence clustering. In TCRdb, the immuneACCESS table is reduced to in-frame sequences with V and J assigned. These tables do not hold every clone; where another copy was compared, an unresolved V gene accounts for under half, and the others remain unexplained. The V and J calls and the clone size are those of that table, but D and trimming were determined from the DNA. This sample is represented by some 200,000 clones; around four fifths of them were singletons. Jointly, the top ten make up 2% to 3% of the sample.

With respect to this clone: Its antigen target is currently unknown. No base quality values were provided; no much bigger clone lies one nucleotide off.

The cohort consisted of 600 to 750 healthy bone marrow donors. All cohort members were sampled while nominally healthy, although unrecorded immune exposures were likely present. The donor was CMV seropositive and belonged to the group of over 250 seropositive cohort members. Every donor gave a peripheral blood sample, and the peripheral blood mononuclear cells from that sample were used for TCR beta sequencing. The Qiagen DNeasy Blood Extraction Kit was used to extract genomic DNA from the blood cell samples. CDR1 KGHSH and CDR2 LQKENI were looked up in the germline V gene. The trim is 4 bases for V and 0 bases for J, with a gap of 8 bases between the germline ends. From its cysteine to its phenylalanine, the CDR3 spans 14 amino acids. Here the CDR3 DNA is all that survives: 42 bases in frame from base 1.

Here the chain combines TRBV18 and TRBJ2-3; TRBD1 might be the D gene, on 6 matching bases. This sequence originates from a woman in her fifties or sixties in good health and CMV-seropositive. The sample taken for sequencing was PBMCs. The nucleotide sequence reads as follows: TGTGCCAGCTCACGGACAGAAAGCACAGATACGCAGTATTTT. Translation gives CASSRTESTDTQYF.